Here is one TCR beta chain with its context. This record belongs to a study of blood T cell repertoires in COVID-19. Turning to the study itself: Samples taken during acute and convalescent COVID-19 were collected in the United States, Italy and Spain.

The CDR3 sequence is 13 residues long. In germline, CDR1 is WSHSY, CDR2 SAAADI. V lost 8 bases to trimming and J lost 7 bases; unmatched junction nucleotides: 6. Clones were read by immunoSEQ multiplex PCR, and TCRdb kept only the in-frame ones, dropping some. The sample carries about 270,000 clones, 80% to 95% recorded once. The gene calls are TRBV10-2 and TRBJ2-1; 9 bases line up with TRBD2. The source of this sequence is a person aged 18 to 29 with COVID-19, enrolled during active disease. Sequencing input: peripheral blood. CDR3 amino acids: CASFPREGNEQFF. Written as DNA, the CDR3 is TGCGCCAGCTTTCCGCGGGAGGGGAATGAGCAGTTCTTC.